The rows below give T cell receptor beta chains drawn from one sample of a study of blood T cell repertoires in COVID-19. The method was immunoSEQ multiplex PCR; TCRdb's version includes in-frame clones alone and lacks a portion of them. The repertoire has 70,000 or so clones, roughly 82% of them found once; the top ten carry roughly 20%. Sequencing input: peripheral blood. The receptors derive from a human donor in a cohort sampled during active COVID-19. Each CDR3 is given with its conserved first and last residue. The D gene is left open where the match is weak. The listing skips clone size in some rows; elsewhere it reads once, few, many or a size class.

CDR3nt: TGTGCCAGCAGCTTAGACTTTTTTAATGAAAAACTGTTTTTT
CDR3aa: CASSLDFFNEKLFF
d_gene: NA
v_gene: TRBV7-9
abundance: NA
j_gene: TRBJ1-4

CDR3nt: TGCGCCAGCAGCCAAGGGACAGGTACTAACTATGGCTACACCTTC
CDR3aa: CASSQGTGTNYGYTF
d_gene: TRBD1
v_gene: TRBV4-1
abundance: NA
j_gene: TRBJ1-2

CDR3nt: TGTGCCAGCACCCCTAGTCTGGGACTTGACACCGGGGAGCTGTTTTTT
CDR3aa: CASTPSLGLDTGELFF
d_gene: NA
v_gene: TRBV2
abundance: NA
j_gene: TRBJ2-2

CDR3nt: TGTGCCAGCAGCTTAACTACAGGACAGGGGTCCTACGAGCAGTACTTC
CDR3aa: CASSLTTGQGSYEQYF
d_gene: TRBD1
v_gene: TRBV7-9
abundance: NA
j_gene: TRBJ2-7

CDR3nt: TGTGCCATCAGTGAGTTGAAGGGGGTCTATGGCTACACCTTC
CDR3aa: CAISELKGVYGYTF
d_gene: NA
v_gene: TRBV10-3
abundance: NA
j_gene: TRBJ1-2

CDR3nt: TGCGCCAGCAGCCAAGACGACAGGGTGAACACTGAAGCTTTCTTT
CDR3aa: CASSQDDRVNTEAFF
d_gene: TRBD1
v_gene: TRBV4-1
abundance: few
j_gene: TRBJ1-1

CDR3nt: TGTGCCAGCAGCTTGGGGGGGGGCTACGAGCAGTACTTC
CDR3aa: CASSLGGGYEQYF
d_gene: TRBD2
v_gene: TRBV11-1
abundance: NA
j_gene: TRBJ2-7

CDR3nt: TGTGCCAGCAGCTTGACAGGTGTTGGAACTGAAGCTTTCTTT
CDR3aa: CASSLTGVGTEAFF
d_gene: NA
v_gene: TRBV7-9
abundance: NA
j_gene: TRBJ1-1

CDR3nt: TGTGCCAGTAATATGGGGCGGCAGCCCCAGCATTTT
CDR3aa: CASNMGRQPQHF
d_gene: NA
v_gene: TRBV19
abundance: NA
j_gene: TRBJ1-5

CDR3nt: TGTGCCAGCAGTCCGGGGGACAGTCGAATATATGGCTACACCTTC
CDR3aa: CASSPGDSRIYGYTF
d_gene: TRBD1
v_gene: TRBV27
abundance: NA
j_gene: TRBJ1-2

CDR3nt: TGTGCCAGCAGCCAAGGCACAGGGCGATACACCTACGAGCAGTACTTC
CDR3aa: CASSQGTGRYTYEQYF
d_gene: NA
v_gene: TRBV7-9
abundance: NA
j_gene: TRBJ2-7

CDR3nt: TGTGCCAGCCGAATCAGGGGGCAGGAGCAGTACTTC
CDR3aa: CASRIRGQEQYF
d_gene: TRBD1
v_gene: TRBV28
abundance: NA
j_gene: TRBJ2-7

CDR3nt: TGTGCCAGCAGCTTATCCGGGACAGGGGGCAATCAGCCCCAGCATTTT
CDR3aa: CASSLSGTGGNQPQHF
d_gene: TRBD1
v_gene: TRBV7-2
abundance: NA
j_gene: TRBJ1-5

CDR3nt: TGTGCCAGCAGCTTAGAAGGGGGCTGGAGCAATCAGCCCCAGCATTTT
CDR3aa: CASSLEGGWSNQPQHF
d_gene: TRBD1
v_gene: TRBV7-2
abundance: NA
j_gene: TRBJ1-5

CDR3nt: TGCGCCAGCAACCAACAGCCGGGGGGCGAGCAGTACTTC
CDR3aa: CASNQQPGGEQYF
d_gene: TRBD2
v_gene: TRBV5-1
abundance: NA
j_gene: TRBJ2-7

CDR3nt: TGTGCCAGCAGCTTATCCGGGGGGGCCGCAGATACGCAGTATTTT
CDR3aa: CASSLSGGAADTQYF
d_gene: TRBD2
v_gene: TRBV7-2
abundance: few
j_gene: TRBJ2-3

CDR3nt: TGTGCCAGCAGCTTACCCGGGACAGGCTCCTACGAGCAGTACTTC
CDR3aa: CASSLPGTGSYEQYF
d_gene: TRBD1
v_gene: TRBV7-9
abundance: NA
j_gene: TRBJ2-7

CDR3nt: TGTGCCAGCAGCTTAAGGAGGGTTCAAAGCTTCTCTGGAAACACCATATATTTT
CDR3aa: CASSLRRVQSFSGNTIYF
d_gene: NA
v_gene: TRBV11-2
abundance: once
j_gene: TRBJ1-3

CDR3nt: TGTGCCGTATCGACAGAAGACATCAATCAGCCCCAGCATTTT
CDR3aa: CAVSTEDINQPQHF
d_gene: NA
v_gene: TRBV2
abundance: NA
j_gene: TRBJ1-5

CDR3nt: TGTGCCAGCAGTTCGACAGGGCTCTATGGCTACACCTTC
CDR3aa: CASSSTGLYGYTF
d_gene: TRBD1
v_gene: TRBV6-4
abundance: NA
j_gene: TRBJ1-2

CDR3nt: TGTGCAGTTCACTCAAGGGGTGGCTACACCTTC
CDR3aa: CAVHSRGGYTF
d_gene: NA
v_gene: TRBV21-1
abundance: few
j_gene: TRBJ1-2

CDR3nt: TGTGCCAGTAAGAATCAGGGGCTTGGCAATCAGCCCCAGCATTTT
CDR3aa: CASKNQGLGNQPQHF
d_gene: NA
v_gene: TRBV2
abundance: NA
j_gene: TRBJ1-5

CDR3nt: TGTGCCAGCAGCCGAGCGGAGGGTCAGCCCCAGCATTTT
CDR3aa: CASSRAEGQPQHF
d_gene: NA
v_gene: TRBV6-5
abundance: NA
j_gene: TRBJ1-5

CDR3nt: TGTGCCTGGGGGACAGGGTCCTCTGGGGCCAACGTCCTGACTTTC
CDR3aa: CAWGTGSSGANVLTF
d_gene: TRBD1
v_gene: TRBV30
abundance: NA
j_gene: TRBJ2-6

CDR3nt: TGCGCCAGCAGCCAAGGGAAACAGGGTCAGCAAGAGACCCAGTACTTC
CDR3aa: CASSQGKQGQQETQYF
d_gene: NA
v_gene: TRBV4-1
abundance: NA
j_gene: TRBJ2-5

CDR3nt: TGTGCCAGCAGCGTAGGTTCGTCTAGCAATCAGCCCCAGCATTTT
CDR3aa: CASSVGSSSNQPQHF
d_gene: NA
v_gene: TRBV9
abundance: few
j_gene: TRBJ1-5

CDR3nt: TGTGCCAGCCTTAAAAAGGTTGGGAGGGGAAGCTCCTATAATTCACCCCTCCACTTT
CDR3aa: CASLKKVGRGSSYNSPLHF
d_gene: NA
v_gene: TRBV27
abundance: NA
j_gene: TRBJ1-6

CDR3nt: TGCGCCAGCAGCCGACTAGCGGGGCGTGACGGCGAGCAGTACTTC
CDR3aa: CASSRLAGRDGEQYF
d_gene: TRBD2
v_gene: TRBV4-1
abundance: NA
j_gene: TRBJ2-7

CDR3nt: TGTGCCAGCAGCCAAGATCCGGGTCGACAAGAGACCCAGTACTTC
CDR3aa: CASSQDPGRQETQYF
d_gene: NA
v_gene: TRBV4-2
abundance: NA
j_gene: TRBJ2-5

CDR3nt: TGTGCCAGTAGTCCGCGGAGGGTGGAGGGCTCCTATAATTCACCCCTCCACTTT
CDR3aa: CASSPRRVEGSYNSPLHF
d_gene: NA
v_gene: TRBV19
abundance: NA
j_gene: TRBJ1-6

CDR3nt: TGTGCCAGCTTCCCGGGGGGGCAAGAGACCCAGTACTTC
CDR3aa: CASFPGGQETQYF
d_gene: NA
v_gene: TRBV21-1
abundance: NA
j_gene: TRBJ2-5

CDR3nt: TGCGCCAGCACAGACCGGGTCTGGCAGGGCTATGGCTACACCTTC
CDR3aa: CASTDRVWQGYGYTF
d_gene: NA
v_gene: TRBV10-1
abundance: NA
j_gene: TRBJ1-2

CDR3nt: TGTGCCAGCTCACCATTCCCTTCCTACGAGCAGTACTTC
CDR3aa: CASSPFPSYEQYF
d_gene: NA
v_gene: TRBV18
abundance: NA
j_gene: TRBJ2-7

CDR3nt: TGTGCCAGCAATTCCAGGTTCTTCGGCACTGAAGCTTTCTTT
CDR3aa: CASNSRFFGTEAFF
d_gene: NA
v_gene: TRBV2
abundance: NA
j_gene: TRBJ1-1

CDR3nt: TGTGCCAGCAGCCCACTAGGACGTATGAACACTGAAGCTTTCTTT
CDR3aa: CASSPLGRMNTEAFF
d_gene: NA
v_gene: TRBV6-5
abundance: once
j_gene: TRBJ1-1

CDR3nt: TGCGCCAGCAGCTTGAGGGTGGCTAGCTCAGGGCAGTACTTC
CDR3aa: CASSLRVASSGQYF
d_gene: NA
v_gene: TRBV5-1
abundance: few
j_gene: TRBJ2-7

CDR3nt: TGTGCCAGCAGCCGGGACAGGGGGCTGGGAGAGCAGTACTTC
CDR3aa: CASSRDRGLGEQYF
d_gene: TRBD1
v_gene: TRBV5-4
abundance: few
j_gene: TRBJ2-7

CDR3nt: TGTGCCAGCTCAGATCTACAGGGGCGGGGCACTGAAGCTTTCTTT
CDR3aa: CASSDLQGRGTEAFF
d_gene: TRBD1
v_gene: TRBV18
abundance: NA
j_gene: TRBJ1-1

CDR3nt: TGTGCCAGCAGCCCGCGACCCCGACAGGGTGAGGGTGGCTACACCTTC
CDR3aa: CASSPRPRQGEGGYTF
d_gene: TRBD1
v_gene: TRBV3-1/TRBV3-2
abundance: NA
j_gene: TRBJ1-2

CDR3nt: TGTGCCAGCAGTTACCTCGGAGGCGCTGAAGCTTTCTTT
CDR3aa: CASSYLGGAEAFF
d_gene: NA
v_gene: TRBV6-2/TRBV6-3
abundance: few
j_gene: TRBJ1-1

CDR3nt: TGTGCCAGCAGAGAACTCGAACCCCGGGTTCCCGGGGAGCTGTTTTTT
CDR3aa: CASRELEPRVPGELFF
d_gene: NA
v_gene: TRBV2
abundance: few
j_gene: TRBJ2-2

CDR3nt: TGTGCCAGCAGTACTAGCGGGGGGGCCTACAATGAGCAGTTCTTC
CDR3aa: CASSTSGGAYNEQFF
d_gene: TRBD2
v_gene: TRBV6-4
abundance: NA
j_gene: TRBJ2-1

CDR3nt: TGTGCCAGCAGCGGGCGGGGGACTAGGGACTACGAGCAGTACTTC
CDR3aa: CASSGRGTRDYEQYF
d_gene: TRBD2
v_gene: TRBV4-2
abundance: few
j_gene: TRBJ2-7

CDR3nt: TGCGCCAGCTCGCCCCCGGGGGAAGAAGGCTATGGCTACACCTTC
CDR3aa: CASSPPGEEGYGYTF
d_gene: NA
v_gene: TRBV5-1
abundance: NA
j_gene: TRBJ1-2

CDR3nt: TGTGCCAGTAGTCGACAGGGTATCTCCTACGAGCAGTACTTC
CDR3aa: CASSRQGISYEQYF
d_gene: TRBD1
v_gene: TRBV19
abundance: NA
j_gene: TRBJ2-7

CDR3nt: TGCGCCAGCAGCCAAGAACCAGCGGGGGGGTTTGAGCAGTTCTTC
CDR3aa: CASSQEPAGGFEQFF
d_gene: TRBD2
v_gene: TRBV4-3
abundance: NA
j_gene: TRBJ2-1

CDR3nt: TGTGCCAGCAGAAGCCCAGAGGGAGTGAACACTGAAGCTTTCTTT
CDR3aa: CASRSPEGVNTEAFF
d_gene: NA
v_gene: TRBV2
abundance: NA
j_gene: TRBJ1-1